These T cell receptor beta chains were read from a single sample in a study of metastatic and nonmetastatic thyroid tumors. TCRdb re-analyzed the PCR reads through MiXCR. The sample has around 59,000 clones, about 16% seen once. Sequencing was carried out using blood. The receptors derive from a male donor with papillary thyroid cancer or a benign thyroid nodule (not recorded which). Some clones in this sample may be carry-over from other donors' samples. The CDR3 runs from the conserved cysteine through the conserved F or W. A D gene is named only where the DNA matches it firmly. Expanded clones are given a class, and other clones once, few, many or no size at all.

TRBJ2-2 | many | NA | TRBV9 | TGTGCCAGCAGCGCACGGATCAGCCCGAACACCGGGGAGCTGTTTTTT | CASSARISPNTGELFF
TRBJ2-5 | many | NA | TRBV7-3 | TGTGCCAGCAGCTTAACTAGAGATGAGACCCAGTACTTC | CASSLTRDETQYF
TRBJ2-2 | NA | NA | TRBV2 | TGTGCCAGCAGTGATTCGGCGGGTAACCACGGGGATCTGTTTTTT | CASSDSAGNHGDLFF
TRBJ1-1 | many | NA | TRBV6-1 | TGTGCCAGCAGTGAAGGGAGAAGTGAAGCTTTCTTT | CASSEGRSEAFF
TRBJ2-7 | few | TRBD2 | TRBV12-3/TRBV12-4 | TGTGCCAGCGGGCTGGTGACTAGCGGGGGCTCCAACGAGCAGTACTTC | CASGLVTSGGSNEQYF
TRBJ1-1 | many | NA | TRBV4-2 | TGTGCCAGCAGCCAAGATGGGCGGGGCGAGGACACTGAAGCTTTCTTT | CASSQDGRGEDTEAFF
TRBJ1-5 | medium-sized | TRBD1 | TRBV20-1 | TGCAGTGCTTGGGGCAGGGGGCTAACGAGCAATCAGCCCCAGCATTTT | CSAWGRGLTSNQPQHF
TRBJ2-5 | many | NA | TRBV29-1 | TGCAGCGTTGAAGACGCCGGACACGATCAAGAGACCCAGTACTTC | CSVEDAGHDQETQYF
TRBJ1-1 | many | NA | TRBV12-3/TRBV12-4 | TGTGCCAGCAGTGTCCCGGGACACGAGAACACTGAAGCTTTCTTT | CASSVPGHENTEAFF
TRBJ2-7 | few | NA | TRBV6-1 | TGTGCCAGCCAAGGGGGGTGCGAGGACGAGCAGTACTTC | CASQGGCEDEQYF
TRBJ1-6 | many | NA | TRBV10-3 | TGTGCCATCAGTGAGGACAGGAGCTCCTATAATTCACCCCTCCACTTT | CAISEDRSSYNSPLHF
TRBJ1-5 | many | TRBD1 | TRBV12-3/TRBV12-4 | TGTGCCAGCAGTCCAGGGGGCAGCAATCAGCCCCAGCATTTT | CASSPGGSNQPQHF
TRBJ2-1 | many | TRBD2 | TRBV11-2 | TGTGCCAGCAGCTTCTCCGGGACTAGCGGGAGGAATGAGCAGTTCTTC | CASSFSGTSGRNEQFF
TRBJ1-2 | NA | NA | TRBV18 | TGTGCCAGCTCAACCAGGGGAGATGGCTACACCTTC | CASSTRGDGYTF